This T cell receptor beta chain was sequenced in a study of blood T cell repertoires in COVID-19. Study summary: Researchers got acute and convalescent COVID-19 samples from the United States, Italy and Spain. PBMCs, B-cell-depleted T cells, or T cells were the source of the cDNA or gDNA that made up the material.

The CDR3 is 15 residues long. Germline V gene sequence: CDR1 KGHSH, CDR2 LQKENI. Deletions cut 3 bases from V and 0 bases from J, with 9 bases between. This clone has a count of ten or more. In the authors' workflow: Reference gene primer amplification yielded estimated nucleated cell counts. The assay was immunoSEQ multiplex PCR, and TCRdb's table has in-frame clones only and misses some. The DNA gave D and trimming, while V, J and clone size come from that table. Of over 200,000 clones in the sample, 88% were seen once. The receptor was derived from a man aged 18-30 years with active or convalescent COVID-19. The chain is built from TRBV18 and TRBJ1-5, with a possible D match to TRBD1 (5 bases). Material: peripheral blood. CDR3 coding DNA: TGTGCCAGCTCACCCCAGCAGGGTAGCAATCAGCCCCAGCATTTT. Protein sequence: CASSPQQGSNQPQHF.